Shown below are 22 T cell receptor beta chains from a single sample sequenced in a study of yellow fever vaccine responses in identical twins. TCRdb redid the calling of the RT-PCR reads with MiXCR, one entry per CDR3 protein. The sample contains around 550 distinct CDR3 sequences, 84% of which appear only once. The sample in question was T cells from blood (PBMCs), unsorted or a sorted subset (not recorded which), obtained before or after yellow fever vaccination (not recorded which). The receptors come from a female donor who received the yellow fever vaccine.

CDR3 protein: CASSKQGTNTGELFF. CDR3 bases: TGTGCCAGCAGTAAACAGGGAACGAACACCGGGGAGCTGTTTTTT. The genes are TRBV11-2 and TRBJ2-2, with a weak D call TRBD1 (6 bases). Germline loops: CDR1 SGHAT, CDR2 FQNNGV. CDR3 length: 15 residues. V dropped 6 bases and J dropped 0 bases, with 11 bases sitting between them.

This clonotype was seen only a few times. This chain links TRBV15 with TRBJ1-2; D is ambiguous. V was clipped by 1 base and J by 6 bases, with 9 bases between them. The CDR3 runs to 13 residues. Per the germline V gene, CDR1 is LNHNV and CDR2 is YYDKDF (reference sequence). The CDR3 sequence is CATSRGSENGYTF. The CDR3 DNA sequence: TGTGCCACCAGCAGAGGTTCAGAAAATGGCTACACCTTC.

The J gene is TRBJ1-2, the V gene TRBV6-1; D call uncertain. Germline CDR1 reads MNHNS; CDR2 reads SASEGT. Trimming took 6 bases from V and 2 from J, leaving 4 bases between them. The CDR3 is 11 residues long. Here the CDR3 DNA reads TGTGCCAGCAGACGAAACTATGGCTACACCTTC. Residues: CASRRNYGYTF.

The V and J genes are TRBV10-3 and TRBJ1-1; 7 bases align to TRBD1. The CDR3 runs 12 residues. Germline-derived CDR1 and CDR2 are ENHRY and SYGVKD. The V gene end was trimmed by 9 bases and the J gene end by 2 bases; junction bases not matched to a gene: 3. CDR3 bases: TGTGCCATAGGACAGGCTAACACTGAAGCTTTCTTT. The encoded protein is CAIGQANTEAFF.

The chain has TRBV15 and TRBJ2-3; TRBD1 might be the D (5 bases). Trimming cost V 0 bases and J 3 bases, with 10 bases left between them. Germline V gives CDR1 LNHNV, CDR2 YYDKDF (reference sequence). There are 15 residues in the CDR3. The CDR3 spells CATSRDPQGTDTQYF. CDR3 DNA sequence: TGTGCCACCAGCAGAGATCCGCAGGGAACAGATACGCAGTATTTT.

The chain uses TRBV3-1 and TRBJ1-2; D is uncertain. Germline CDR1 LGHDT, CDR2 YNNKEL (reference sequence). V was clipped by 4 bases and J by 4 bases, with 19 bases between them. The length of the CDR3 is 16 residues. CDR3 amino acids: CASSPDVSSQTYGYTF. CDR3 coding DNA: TGTGCCAGCAGCCCGGACGTTTCGTCACAGACCTATGGCTACACCTTC. The complete variable domain, with remaining parts taken from reference TRBV3-1 and TRBJ1-2, reads DTAVSQTPKYLVTQMGNDKSIKCEQNLGHDTMYWYKQDSKKFLKIMFSYNNKELIINETVPNRFSPKSPDKAHLNLHINSLELGDSAVYFCASSPDVSSQTYGYTFGSGTRLTVV.

The chain is built from TRBV19 and TRBJ2-2; 10 nucleotides align to TRBD2. Trimming took 10 bases from V and 5 from J; bases not matched to a gene: 13. Germline V CDR1 and CDR2: LNHDA, SQIVND (reference sequence). This CDR3 spans 16 amino acids. The CDR3 region is CATTSLAGDRTGELFF. The CDR3 bases are TGTGCCACCACCTCTCTAGCGGGAGACAGGACCGGGGAGCTGTTTTTT.

The chain has TRBV4-2 and TRBJ2-7, with a tentative D call TRBD2 (5 bases). V was trimmed by 4 bases and J by 7 bases, leaving 23 bases between them. This CDR3 has 16 residues. In germline, CDR1 is LGHNA, CDR2 YNFKEQ. Here the CDR3 reads CASSPYGVADGGEQYF. DNA of the CDR3: TGTGCCAGCAGCCCCTACGGAGTAGCTGACGGCGGGGAGCAGTACTTC.

This chain joins TRBV10-3 and TRBJ1-1; tentatively, D is TRBD1 (6 bases). The CDR3 is 13 amino acids. Looked up from germline, CDR1 is ENHRY and CDR2 is SYGVKD. The ends were cut back, 5 bases at V and 5 bases at J, with 12 bases in the middle. CDR3 bases: TGTGCCATCAGTTCACAGGGTGGGACTGAAGCTTTCTTT. Protein: CAISSQGGTEAFF.

The chain has TRBV20-1 and TRBJ2-7; D not certain. V was trimmed by 5 bases and J by 2 bases, leaving 16 bases between them. The CDR3 contains 14 residues. From germline, CDR1 is DFQATT and CDR2 SNEGSKA (reference sequence). CDR3 sequence (DNA): TGCAGTGCTTCGAACTTCCAACCGACCTACGAGCAGTACTTC. Its protein is CSASNFQPTYEQYF.

V is TRBV23-1 and J is TRBJ1-2; 12 nucleotides line up with TRBD1. TRBV23-1 is an open reading frame, and its role is uncertain. The CDR3 is 16 residues long. Trimming at V came to 4 bases and at J to 7 bases, leaving 10 bases not matched to a gene. CDR3 sequence: CASSPGTGGFLRGYTF. For the CDR3, the DNA is TGCGCCAGCAGTCCTGGGACAGGGGGCTTCCTACGTGGCTACACCTTC.

This clonotype was counted a single time. The chain carries TRBV18 and TRBJ2-7; D is uncertain. Trimming removed 6 bases from V and 1 base from J, with 13 bases in between. Per the germline V gene, CDR1 is KGHSH and CDR2 is LQKENI. This CDR3 has 14 residues. CDR3 sequence: CASSLGAVSYEQYF. The CDR3 DNA sequence: TGTGCCAGCTCCTTGGGTGCGGTTTCCTACGAGCAGTACTTC.

The chain couples TRBV10-3 to TRBJ1-2, with D possibly matching TRBD1 (5 bases). V was pared by 8 bases and J by 0 bases, with 16 bases between. The germline gives CDR1 ENHRY, CDR2 SYGVKD. The CDR3 loop spans 15 amino acids. The CDR3 bases are TGTGCCATCTCCCTGGGGGACGGACCTAACTATGGCTACACCTTC. It codes for CAISLGDGPNYGYTF.

The chain carries TRBV11-3 and TRBJ2-7; unclear D gene. V was clipped by 0 bases and J by 7 bases, with 10 bases between them. This CDR3 region has 13 residues. Germline lookup yields CDR1 SGHNT and CDR2 YENEEA. The chain's CDR3 is CASSLDRSGEQYF. CDR3 DNA sequence: TGTGCCAGCAGCTTAGATCGCTCCGGTGAGCAGTACTTC.

The chain joins TRBV10-1 to TRBJ1-2; D is possibly TRBD1 (6 bases). V was clipped by 6 bases and J by 3 bases, with 17 bases between them. CDR1 and CDR2 (germline): WNHNN, SYGVQD (reference sequence). This CDR3 is built from 15 residues. In nucleotides, the CDR3 is TGCGCCAGCAGCACCCCGCGGACAGTGGACTATGGCTACACCTTC. Translated: CASSTPRTVDYGYTF.

Only one count was recorded for this clonotype. The chain links TRBV2 to TRBJ2-5, with D unresolved. Germline-derived CDR1 and CDR2 are SNHLY and FYNNEI. This CDR3 comprises 15 residues. Trimming pared 1 base from V and 1 base from J, leaving 10 bases between. CDR3 sequence: CASSEGSRFQETQYF. The CDR3 DNA is TGTGCCAGCAGTGAAGGGTCCAGATTCCAAGAGACCCAGTACTTC.

In nucleotides, the CDR3 is TGCGCCAGCAGCGCCACCGGGACCCTAACGGGAGAGACCCAGTACTTC. Its protein is CASSATGTLTGETQYF. The genes are TRBV5-1 and TRBJ2-5; perhaps D is TRBD1 or TRBD2 (5 bases each). V dropped 4 bases and J dropped 4 bases, with 20 bases sitting between them. CDR1 is SGHRS and CDR2 is YFSETQ in the germline V gene. This CDR3 comprises 16 residues. Together with reference TRBV5-1 and TRBJ2-5, the CDR3 gives the full variable domain: KAGVTQTPRYLIKTRGQQVTLSCSPISGHRSVSWYQQTPGQGLQFLFEYFSETQRNKGNFPGRFSGRQFSNSRSEMNVSTLELGDSALYLCASSATGTLTGETQYFGPGTRLLVL.

This chain links TRBV5-1 with TRBJ2-7; 7 bases match TRBD2. The J segment lost 3 bases and the V segment lost 4 bases, leaving 10 bases of the junction unmatched. The CDR3 loop spans 15 amino acids. Germline V gene sequence: CDR1 SGHRS, CDR2 YFSETQ. CDR3 region: CASSTPIGDYYEQYF. The CDR3, as DNA: TGCGCCAGCAGCACCCCGATAGGGGACTACTACGAGCAGTACTTC.

The chain joins TRBV11-2 to TRBJ2-5; the match to TRBD1 covers 7 bases. This CDR3 region has 14 residues. The V segment lost 5 bases and the J segment 2 bases; nucleotides outside the gene matches: 5. The germline CDR1 and CDR2 sequences are SGHAT and FQNNGV. CDR3 sequence (DNA): TGTGCCAGCAGCGTCGGGACAGTACAAGAGACCCAGTACTTC. It encodes CASSVGTVQETQYF.

In DNA, the CDR3 is TGCGCCAGCAGCTTGGTGTTAGCGGGAGGGAGCTACAATGAGCAGTTCTTC. It specifies CASSLVLAGGSYNEQFF. The chain carries TRBV5-1 and TRBJ2-1, with 11 nucleotides matching TRBD2. Germline CDR1 and CDR2: SGHRS and YFSETQ. The CDR3 has 17 amino acids. With 0 bases clipped from V and 3 bases from J, the junction kept 5 bases outside the gene matches.

The gene calls are TRBV19 and TRBJ2-2, with D possibly being TRBD2 (5 bases). V lost 7 bases and J lost 0, with 9 bases in between. This CDR3 contains 14 residues. The germline V gene encodes CDR1 LNHDA and CDR2 SQIVND (reference sequence). The CDR3 nucleotides read TGTGCCAGTATGCGTAGCGCGAACACCGGGGAGCTGTTTTTT. Amino acids: CASMRSANTGELFF.

The rearrangement joins TRBV10-3 to TRBJ1-3; 10 bases line up with TRBD1. CDR3 size: 15 residues. Germline V gene data show CDR1 as ENHRY and CDR2 as SYGVKD. V was clipped by 6 bases and J by 2 bases; unmatched bases: 4. CDR3 sequence reads: CAIRTGTGAGNTIYF. CDR3 coding DNA: TGTGCCATCAGGACCGGGACAGGGGCTGGAAACACCATATATTTT.